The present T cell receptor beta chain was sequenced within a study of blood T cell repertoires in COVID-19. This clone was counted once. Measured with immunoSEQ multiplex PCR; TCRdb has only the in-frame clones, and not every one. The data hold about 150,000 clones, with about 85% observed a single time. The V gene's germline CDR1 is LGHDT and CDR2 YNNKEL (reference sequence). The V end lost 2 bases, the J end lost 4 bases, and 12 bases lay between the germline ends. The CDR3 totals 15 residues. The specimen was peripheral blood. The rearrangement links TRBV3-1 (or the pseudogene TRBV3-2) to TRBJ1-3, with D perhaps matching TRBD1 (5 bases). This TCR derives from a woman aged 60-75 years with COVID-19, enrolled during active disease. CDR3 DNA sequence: TGTGCCAGCAGCCAACGGGGGGAGAAGGGAAACACCATATATTTT. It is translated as CASSQRGEKGNTIYF.